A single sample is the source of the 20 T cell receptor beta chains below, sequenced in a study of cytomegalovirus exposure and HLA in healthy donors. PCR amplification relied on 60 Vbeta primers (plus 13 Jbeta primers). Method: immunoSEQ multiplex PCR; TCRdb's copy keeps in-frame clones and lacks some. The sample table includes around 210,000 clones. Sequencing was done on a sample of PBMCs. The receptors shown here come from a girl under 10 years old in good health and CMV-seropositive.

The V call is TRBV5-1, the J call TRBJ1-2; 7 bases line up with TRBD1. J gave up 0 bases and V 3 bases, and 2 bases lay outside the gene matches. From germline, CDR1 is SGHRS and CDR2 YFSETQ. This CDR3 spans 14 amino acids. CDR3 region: CASSSGQTNYGYTF. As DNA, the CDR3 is TGCGCCAGCAGCTCGGGACAGACTAACTATGGCTACACCTTC.

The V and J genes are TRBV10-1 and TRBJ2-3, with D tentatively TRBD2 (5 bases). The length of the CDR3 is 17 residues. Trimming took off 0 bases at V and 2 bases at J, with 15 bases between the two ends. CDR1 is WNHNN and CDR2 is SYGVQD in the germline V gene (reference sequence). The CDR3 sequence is CASSESWAGQLTDTQYF. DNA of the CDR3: TGCGCCAGCAGTGAGTCCTGGGCGGGCCAGCTCACAGATACGCAGTATTTT.

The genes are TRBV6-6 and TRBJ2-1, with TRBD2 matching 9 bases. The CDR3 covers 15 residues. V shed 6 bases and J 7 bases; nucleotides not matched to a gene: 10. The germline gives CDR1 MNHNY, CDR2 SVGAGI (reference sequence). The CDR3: CASSPDGLAGNEQFF. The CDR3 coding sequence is TGTGCCAGCAGCCCCGATGGGCTAGCGGGAAATGAGCAGTTCTTC.

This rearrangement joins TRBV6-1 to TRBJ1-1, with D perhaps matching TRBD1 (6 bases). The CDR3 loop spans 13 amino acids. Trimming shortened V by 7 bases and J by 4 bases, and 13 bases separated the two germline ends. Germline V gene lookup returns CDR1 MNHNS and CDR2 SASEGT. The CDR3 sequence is CASTPRGGTEAFF. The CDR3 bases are TGTGCCAGCACTCCCCGAGGGGGCACTGAAGCTTTCTTT.

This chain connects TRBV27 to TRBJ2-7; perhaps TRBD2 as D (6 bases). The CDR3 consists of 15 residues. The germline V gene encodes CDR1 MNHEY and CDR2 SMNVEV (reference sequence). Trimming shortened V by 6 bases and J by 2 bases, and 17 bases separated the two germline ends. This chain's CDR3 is CASRPGGDGTYEQYF. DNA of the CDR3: TGTGCCAGCAGGCCCGGCGGGGACGGGACCTACGAGCAGTACTTC.

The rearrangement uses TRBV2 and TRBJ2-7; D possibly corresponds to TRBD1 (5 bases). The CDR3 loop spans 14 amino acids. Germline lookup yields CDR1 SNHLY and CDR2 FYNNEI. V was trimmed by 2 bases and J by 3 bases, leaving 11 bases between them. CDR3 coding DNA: TGTGCCAGCAGTGAACGGACAACCCTCTACGAGCAGTACTTC. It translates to CASSERTTLYEQYF.

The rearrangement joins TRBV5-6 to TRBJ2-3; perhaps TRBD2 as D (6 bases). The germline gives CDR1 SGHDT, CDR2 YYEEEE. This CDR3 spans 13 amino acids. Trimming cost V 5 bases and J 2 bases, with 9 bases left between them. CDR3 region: CASSGTFTDTQYF. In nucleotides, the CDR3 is TGTGCCAGCAGTGGGACTTTCACAGATACGCAGTATTTT.

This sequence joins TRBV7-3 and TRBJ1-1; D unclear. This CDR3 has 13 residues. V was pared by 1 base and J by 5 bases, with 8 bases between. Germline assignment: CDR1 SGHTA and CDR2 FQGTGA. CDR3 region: CASSLNPQTEAFF. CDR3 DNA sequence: TGTGCCAGCAGCTTAAATCCCCAAACTGAAGCTTTCTTT.

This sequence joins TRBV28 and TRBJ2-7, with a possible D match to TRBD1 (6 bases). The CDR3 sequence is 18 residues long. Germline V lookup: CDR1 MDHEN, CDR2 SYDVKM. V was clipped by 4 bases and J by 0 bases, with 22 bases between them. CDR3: CASSSNRWGQPSSYEQYF. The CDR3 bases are TGTGCCAGCAGTTCGAATCGGTGGGGGCAGCCGAGCTCCTACGAGCAGTACTTC. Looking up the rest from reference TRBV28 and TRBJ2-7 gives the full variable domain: DVKVTQSSRYLVKRTGEKVFLECVQDMDHENMFWYRQDPGLGLRLIYFSYDVKMKEKGDIPEGYSVSREKKERFSLILESASTNQTSMYLCASSSNRWGQPSSYEQYFGPGTRLTVT.

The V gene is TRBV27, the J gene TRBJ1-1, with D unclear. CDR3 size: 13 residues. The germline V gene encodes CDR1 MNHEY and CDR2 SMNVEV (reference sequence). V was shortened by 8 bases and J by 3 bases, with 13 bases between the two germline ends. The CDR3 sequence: CASRHRHYTEAFF. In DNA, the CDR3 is TGTGCCAGCCGTCATAGACACTACACTGAAGCTTTCTTT.

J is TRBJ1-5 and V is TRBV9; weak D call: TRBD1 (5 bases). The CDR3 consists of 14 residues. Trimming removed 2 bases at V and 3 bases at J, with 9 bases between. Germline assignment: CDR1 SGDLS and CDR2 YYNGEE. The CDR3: CASSVGRANQPQHF. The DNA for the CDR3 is TGTGCCAGCAGCGTGGGCAGGGCCAATCAGCCCCAGCATTTT.

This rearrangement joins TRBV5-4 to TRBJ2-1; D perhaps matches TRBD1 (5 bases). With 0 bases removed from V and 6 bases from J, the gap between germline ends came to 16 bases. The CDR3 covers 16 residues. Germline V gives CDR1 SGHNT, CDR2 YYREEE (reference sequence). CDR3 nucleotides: TGTGCCAGCAGCTTGGGCTATCAGGGTCCAGCCAATGAGCAGTTCTTC. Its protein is CASSLGYQGPANEQFF.

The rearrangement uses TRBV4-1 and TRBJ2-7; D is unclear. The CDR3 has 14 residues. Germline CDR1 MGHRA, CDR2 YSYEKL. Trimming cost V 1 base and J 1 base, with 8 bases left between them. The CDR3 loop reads CASSQGALSYEQYF. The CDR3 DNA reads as TGCGCCAGCAGCCAAGGTGCACTATCCTACGAGCAGTACTTC.

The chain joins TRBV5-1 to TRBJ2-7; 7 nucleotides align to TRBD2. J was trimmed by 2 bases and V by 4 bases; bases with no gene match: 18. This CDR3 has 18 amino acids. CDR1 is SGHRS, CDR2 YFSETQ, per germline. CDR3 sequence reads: CASSLGGQAGAQPYEQYF. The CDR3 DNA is TGCGCCAGCAGCCTGGGGGGTCAGGCGGGAGCTCAACCCTACGAGCAGTACTTC.

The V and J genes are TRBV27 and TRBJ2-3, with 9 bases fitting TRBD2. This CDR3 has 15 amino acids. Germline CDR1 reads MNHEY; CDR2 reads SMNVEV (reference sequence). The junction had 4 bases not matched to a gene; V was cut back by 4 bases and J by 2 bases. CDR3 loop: CASSSGLALTDTQYF. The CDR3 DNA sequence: TGTGCCAGCAGTTCAGGACTAGCGCTCACAGATACGCAGTATTTT.

The CDR3 region has the DNA TGTGCCAGCAGGACTAGCGTCACTAGCACAGATACGCAGTATTTT. Protein product: CASRTSVTSTDTQYF. This chain connects TRBV28 to TRBJ2-3; TRBD2 matches at 8 bases. Germline CDR1 reads MDHEN; CDR2 reads SYDVKM. With 6 bases clipped from V and 0 bases from J, the junction kept 5 bases outside the gene matches. The CDR3 has 15 amino acids.

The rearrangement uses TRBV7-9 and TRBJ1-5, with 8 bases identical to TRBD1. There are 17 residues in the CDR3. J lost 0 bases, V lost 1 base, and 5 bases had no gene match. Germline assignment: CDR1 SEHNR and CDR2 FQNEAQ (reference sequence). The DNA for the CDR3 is TGTGCCAGCAGCTTAGGGGGCGGGACAGGTAGCAATCAGCCCCAGCATTTT. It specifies CASSLGGGTGSNQPQHF.

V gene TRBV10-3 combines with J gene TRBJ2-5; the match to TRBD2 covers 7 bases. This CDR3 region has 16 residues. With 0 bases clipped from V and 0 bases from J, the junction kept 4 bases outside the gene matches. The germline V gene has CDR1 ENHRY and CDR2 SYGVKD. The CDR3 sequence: CAISESSGTDQETQYF. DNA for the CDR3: TGTGCCATCAGTGAGTCAAGCGGGACGGACCAAGAGACCCAGTACTTC.

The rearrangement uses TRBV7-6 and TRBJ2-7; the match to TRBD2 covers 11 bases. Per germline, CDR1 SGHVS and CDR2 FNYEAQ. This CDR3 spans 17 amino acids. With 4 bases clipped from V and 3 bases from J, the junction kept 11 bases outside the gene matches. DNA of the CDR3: TGTGCCAGCAGCTCTGCTTGGACTAGCGGGTCTTACTACGAGCAGTACTTC. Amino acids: CASSSAWTSGSYYEQYF.

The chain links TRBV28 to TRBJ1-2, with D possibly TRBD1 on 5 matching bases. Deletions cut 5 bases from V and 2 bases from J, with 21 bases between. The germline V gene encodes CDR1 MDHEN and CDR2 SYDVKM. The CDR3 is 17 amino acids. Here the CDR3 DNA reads TGTGCCAGCAGTCCGCCCCCCCCAGGGAAGTCGAACTATGGCTACACCTTC. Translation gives CASSPPPPGKSNYGYTF.